This is a list of T cell receptor beta chains from one sample in a study of beta chain features in type 1 diabetes. Some clones are missing from TCRdb's copy, which holds only in-frame ones; the method was immunoSEQ multiplex PCR. Of about 620,000 clones in the sample, 15% were seen once. Sequencing used naive CD4+ T cells from blood. These receptors were obtained from a man between 18 and 29 years old in good health. Both conserved end residues are part of each CDR3. A D gene is named only where the DNA matches it firmly. Expanded clones get a size class; other rows say once, few or many, or leave the size out.

j_call clone_size d_call v_call cdr3_aa cdr3_nt
TRBJ2-4 few TRBD1 TRBV28 CASSTSGGVKNIQYF TGTGCCAGCAGTACATCAGGGGGCGTCAAAAACATTCAGTACTTC
TRBJ2-3 few TRBD2 TRBV18 CASSPRSSGSTDTQYF TGTGCCAGCTCACCACGCTCTAGCGGCAGCACAGATACGCAGTATTTT
TRBJ2-2 few . TRBV9 CASSVGPRANTGELFF TGTGCCAGCAGCGTAGGCCCCAGGGCGAACACCGGGGAGCTGTTTTTT
TRBJ1-4 . . TRBV23-1 CASSQRARTNEKLFF TGCGCCAGCAGTCAGCGGGCCCGAACTAATGAAAAACTGTTTTTT
TRBJ1-2 . TRBD1 TRBV18 CASSRWTGDGYTF TGTGCCAGCTCACGATGGACAGGGGATGGCTACACCTTC
TRBJ2-2 . . TRBV19 CASTPIGGIGAGELFF TGTGCCAGTACCCCCATTGGGGGGATAGGGGCCGGGGAGCTGTTTTTT
TRBJ2-3 few TRBD2 TRBV4-3 CASSQDGTSGTPLASTDTQYF TGCGCCAGCAGCCAAGATGGGACTAGCGGGACTCCACTCGCTAGCACAGATACGCAGTATTTT
TRBJ1-2 few TRBD1 TRBV23-1 CASSQSRGDSQNYGYTF TGCGCCAGCAGTCAATCGAGGGGGGACAGTCAAAACTATGGCTACACCTTC
TRBJ1-5 . TRBD1 TRBV6-5 CASSYEGAKAQPQHF TGTGCCAGCAGTTACGAGGGGGCCAAAGCCCAGCCCCAGCATTTT
TRBJ1-1 . . TRBV4-1 CASSQDWREAFF TGCGCCAGCAGCCAAGATTGGCGTGAAGCTTTCTTT
TRBJ2-2 many . TRBV10-3 CAIRGLKNTGELFF TGTGCGATCAGGGGCCTCAAGAACACCGGGGAGCTGTTTTTT
TRBJ2-2 few . TRBV7-7 CASSLTGGKAGELFF TGTGCCAGCAGCTTAACTGGGGGCAAGGCCGGGGAGCTGTTTTTT
TRBJ2-6 few TRBD1 TRBV18 CASSPRGPQGAPGGANVLTF TGTGCCAGCTCACCACGTGGTCCGCAGGGGGCGCCGGGTGGGGCCAACGTCCTGACTTTC
TRBJ2-5 . TRBD2 TRBV30 CALSPGLHDGTQYF TGTGCCTTGAGTCCGGGACTACACGACGGGACCCAGTACTTC
TRBJ2-1 . TRBD2 TRBV7-3 CASSASGGFTYNEQFF TGTGCCAGCAGCGCTAGCGGGGGTTTCACCTACAATGAGCAGTTCTTC
TRBJ2-1 few . TRBV27 CASSFWVAAASYNEQFF TGTGCCAGCAGTTTCTGGGTAGCTGCGGCCTCCTACAATGAGCAGTTCTTC
TRBJ2-5 . . TRBV28 CASIPGSWGETQYF TGTGCCAGCATCCCGGGGAGTTGGGGGGAGACCCAGTACTTC
TRBJ1-1 few TRBD1 TRBV6-6 CASSPGQGGEAFF TGTGCCAGCAGCCCCGGACAGGGGGGCGAAGCTTTCTTT
TRBJ2-6 . . TRBV7-3 CASSLRAERTSGANVLTF TGTGCCAGCAGCTTAAGGGCGGAGCGTACCTCTGGGGCCAACGTCCTGACTTTC
TRBJ1-4 . TRBD1 TRBV5-1 CASSLYRGGTNEKLFF TGCGCCAGCAGCTTATACAGGGGAGGAACTAATGAAAAACTGTTTTTT
TRBJ1-2 . . TRBV28 CASSGWDRGYTF TGTGCCAGCAGCGGATGGGACCGCGGCTACACCTTC
TRBJ2-1 few . TRBV9 CASTRGLYNEQFF TGTGCCAGCACCCGGGGATTATACAATGAGCAGTTCTTC